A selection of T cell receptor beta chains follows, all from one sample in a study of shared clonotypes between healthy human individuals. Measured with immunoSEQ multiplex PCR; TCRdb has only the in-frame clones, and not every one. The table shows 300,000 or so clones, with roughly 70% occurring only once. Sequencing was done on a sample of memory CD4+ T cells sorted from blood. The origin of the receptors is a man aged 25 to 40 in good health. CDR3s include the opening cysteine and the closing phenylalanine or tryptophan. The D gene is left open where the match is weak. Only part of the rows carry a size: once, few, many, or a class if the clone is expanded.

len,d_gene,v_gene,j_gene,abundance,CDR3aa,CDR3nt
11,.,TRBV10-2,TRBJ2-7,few,CASKQTYEQYF,TGCGCCAGCAAACAAACTTACGAGCAGTACTTC
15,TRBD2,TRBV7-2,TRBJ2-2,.,CASSLTSGHTGELFF,TGTGCCAGCAGCTTGACTAGCGGGCACACCGGGGAGCTGTTTTTT
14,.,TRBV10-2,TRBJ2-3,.,CASSEGQFTDTQYF,TGCGCCAGCAGTGAAGGACAGTTCACAGATACGCAGTATTTT
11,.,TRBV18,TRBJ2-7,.,CASSPLYEQYF,TGTGCCAGCTCACCCCTCTACGAGCAGTACTTC
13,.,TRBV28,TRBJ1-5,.,CASSYEGGGPQHF,TGTGCCAGCAGTTATGAGGGAGGGGGGCCCCAGCATTTT
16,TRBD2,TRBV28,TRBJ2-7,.,CASSGGGLGHSVEQYF,TGTGCCAGCAGTGGGGGGGGACTAGGCCATAGCGTCGAGCAGTACTTC
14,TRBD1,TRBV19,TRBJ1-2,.,CASSTGQGIYGYTF,TGTGCCAGTAGTACAGGACAGGGAATCTATGGCTACACCTTC
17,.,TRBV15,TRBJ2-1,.,CATSRDLGDTGGGEQFF,TGTGCCACCAGCAGAGATCTGGGGGACACCGGTGGGGGTGAGCAGTTCTTC
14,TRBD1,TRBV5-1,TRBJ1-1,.,CASRSQGGNTEAFF,TGCGCCAGCCGATCTCAGGGGGGGAACACTGAAGCTTTCTTT
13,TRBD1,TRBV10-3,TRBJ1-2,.,CAATGTGRNGYTF,TGTGCCGCCACCGGGACAGGGAGGAATGGCTACACCTTC
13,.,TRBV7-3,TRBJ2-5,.,CASSLGPGETQYF,TGTGCCAGCAGCTTAGGGCCAGGCGAGACCCAGTACTTC
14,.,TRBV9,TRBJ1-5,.,CASSGQDLNQPQHF,TGTGCCAGCAGCGGCCAGGATCTCAATCAGCCCCAGCATTTT
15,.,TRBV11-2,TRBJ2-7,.,CASSPQGRSSYEQYF,TGTGCCAGCAGCCCGCAAGGGCGTTCATCCTACGAGCAGTACTTC
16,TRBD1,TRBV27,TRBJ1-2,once,CASSLRGTAANYGYTF,TGTGCCAGCAGTCTTCGCGGGACAGCAGCTAACTATGGCTACACCTTC
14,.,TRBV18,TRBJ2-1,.,CASSPWGAVVEQFF,TGTGCCAGCTCACCCTGGGGAGCGGTCGTTGAGCAGTTCTTC
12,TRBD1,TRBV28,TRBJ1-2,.,CASSGTGRGYTF,TGTGCCAGCTCCGGGACAGGGAGAGGCTACACCTTC
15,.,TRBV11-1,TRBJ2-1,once,CASSPRAEANNEQFF,TGTGCCAGCAGCCCGCGGGCAGAGGCGAACAATGAGCAGTTCTTC
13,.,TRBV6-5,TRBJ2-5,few,CASRQDTQETQYF,TGTGCCAGCAGACAGGACACTCAAGAGACCCAGTACTTC
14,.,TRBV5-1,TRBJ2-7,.,CASRYSTESYEQYF,TGCGCCAGCAGATATTCGACAGAATCCTACGAGCAGTACTTC
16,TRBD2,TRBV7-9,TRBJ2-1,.,CASSFSTSGSYNEQFF,TGTGCCAGCAGCTTTTCGACTAGCGGATCCTACAATGAGCAGTTCTTC
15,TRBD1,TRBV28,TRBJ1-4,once,CASSSRTGKVKKLFF,TGTGCCAGCAGTTCTCGGACAGGGAAGGTGAAAAAACTGTTTTTT
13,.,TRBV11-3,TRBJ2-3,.,CASSPSGSDTQYF,TGTGCCAGCAGCCCATCCGGTTCAGATACGCAGTATTTT
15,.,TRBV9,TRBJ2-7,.,CASSGGAAVSYEQYF,TGTGCCAGCAGCGGAGGGGCGGCGGTATCCTACGAGCAGTACTTC